Listed below are T cell receptor beta chains from one sample, sequenced in a study of identical twins' blood T cells. TCRdb called the 5' RACE reads again in MiXCR, with one record for every CDR3 protein. The table has fewer than 450,000 distinct CDR3 sequences, about 28% seen once. The sequencing input was PBMCs. The receptors here all came from a woman between 18 and 49 years old in good health. CDR3s include the opening cysteine and the closing phenylalanine or tryptophan. Each record gives: V gene, D gene, clone size, J gene, CDR3 DNA, CDR3 protein. A D gene is named only where the DNA matches it firmly. Clone size is not always given. Where it is, it says once, few, many or a class for expanded clones.

v_call: TRBV7-2; d_call: NA; clone_size: few; j_call: TRBJ2-1; cdr3_nt: TGTGCCAGCAGAAATCAAGTAGTCGGTGAGCAGTTCTTC; cdr3_aa: CASRNQVVGEQFF
v_call: TRBV11-2; d_call: TRBD2; clone_size: NA; j_call: TRBJ2-2; cdr3_nt: TGTGCCAGCAGCTTGGGGGGGGTGAGCACCGGGGAGCTGTTTTTT; cdr3_aa: CASSLGGVSTGELFF
v_call: TRBV7-2; d_call: NA; clone_size: NA; j_call: TRBJ2-3; cdr3_nt: TGTGCCAGCAGCGCCACTTGGACAGATACGCAGTATTTT; cdr3_aa: CASSATWTDTQYF
v_call: TRBV19; d_call: TRBD1; clone_size: NA; j_call: TRBJ2-1; cdr3_nt: TGTGCCAGTATTAAGGACAGGGAAGACAATGAGCAGTTCTTC; cdr3_aa: CASIKDREDNEQFF
v_call: TRBV19; d_call: NA; clone_size: few; j_call: TRBJ2-6; cdr3_nt: TGTGCCAGTAGAGATAGGCCCGGCGCCAACGTCCTGACTTTC; cdr3_aa: CASRDRPGANVLTF
v_call: TRBV6-5; d_call: NA; clone_size: NA; j_call: TRBJ1-1; cdr3_nt: TGTGCCAGCAGTTACCGGACAGCCGGCGGGCCTGAAGCTTTCTTT; cdr3_aa: CASSYRTAGGPEAFF
v_call: TRBV12-3/TRBV12-4; d_call: NA; clone_size: NA; j_call: TRBJ1-1; cdr3_nt: TGTGCCAGCAACGGCGGACGGTCGGGAAACACTGAAGCTTTCTTT; cdr3_aa: CASNGGRSGNTEAFF
v_call: TRBV5-1; d_call: TRBD2; clone_size: NA; j_call: TRBJ2-2; cdr3_nt: TGCGCCAGCAAGGGAGGGCCTTGGAACGAGGAGCTGTTTTTT; cdr3_aa: CASKGGPWNEELFF
v_call: TRBV7-2; d_call: NA; clone_size: NA; j_call: TRBJ2-7; cdr3_nt: TGTGCCAGCAGCTTAGCGCCCGGGAATTACGAGCAGTACTTC; cdr3_aa: CASSLAPGNYEQYF
v_call: TRBV7-2; d_call: TRBD1; clone_size: NA; j_call: TRBJ1-3; cdr3_nt: TGTGCCAGTCGGGACAGTCGGACTGGAAACACCATATATTTT; cdr3_aa: CASRDSRTGNTIYF
v_call: TRBV29-1; d_call: NA; clone_size: few; j_call: TRBJ2-3; cdr3_nt: TGCAGCGTGGGGTCAGGAGGAGATACGCAGTATTTT; cdr3_aa: CSVGSGGDTQYF
v_call: TRBV20-1; d_call: NA; clone_size: many; j_call: TRBJ2-1; cdr3_nt: TGCAGTGCTAGAGACGCTACGGCTAACAACAATGAGCAGTTCTTC; cdr3_aa: CSARDATANNNEQFF
v_call: TRBV7-2; d_call: NA; clone_size: many; j_call: TRBJ1-1; cdr3_nt: TGTGCCAGCAGCTTACGGATGAACACTGAAGCTTTCTTT; cdr3_aa: CASSLRMNTEAFF
v_call: TRBV5-1; d_call: NA; clone_size: few; j_call: TRBJ2-2; cdr3_nt: TGCGCCAGCAGCAGACTAGAAGACACCGGGGAGCTGTTTTTT; cdr3_aa: CASSRLEDTGELFF
v_call: TRBV10-2; d_call: NA; clone_size: NA; j_call: TRBJ2-5; cdr3_nt: TGCGCCAGCAGTCCTTCAAAGACCCAGTACTTC; cdr3_aa: CASSPSKTQYF
v_call: TRBV20-1; d_call: NA; clone_size: NA; j_call: TRBJ2-7; cdr3_nt: TGCAGTGCTAGAGCCGAACTAGCAAACGAGCAGTACTTC; cdr3_aa: CSARAELANEQYF
v_call: TRBV27; d_call: NA; clone_size: few; j_call: TRBJ1-1; cdr3_nt: TGTGCCAGCAGTTTACAGGATTCCCGAACTGAAGCTTTCTTT; cdr3_aa: CASSLQDSRTEAFF
v_call: TRBV28; d_call: TRBD1; clone_size: NA; j_call: TRBJ1-4; cdr3_nt: TGTGCCAGCAGTTCCGGACAGGGGGGGTTGAGGAAACTGTTTTTT; cdr3_aa: CASSSGQGGLRKLFF
v_call: TRBV28; d_call: NA; clone_size: NA; j_call: TRBJ2-7; cdr3_nt: TGTGCCAGCAGTCCCCGAAACGAGCAGTACTTC; cdr3_aa: CASSPRNEQYF
v_call: TRBV7-8; d_call: TRBD1; clone_size: NA; j_call: TRBJ1-2; cdr3_nt: TGTGCCAGCAGCTTAGCCCCTACAGGGGACTATGACTACACCTTC; cdr3_aa: CASSLAPTGDYDYTF
v_call: TRBV9; d_call: NA; clone_size: NA; j_call: TRBJ2-3; cdr3_nt: TGTGCCAGCGGGACTCCGACAGGCCTTAGCACAGATACGCAGTATTTT; cdr3_aa: CASGTPTGLSTDTQYF
v_call: TRBV6-1; d_call: NA; clone_size: NA; j_call: TRBJ2-2; cdr3_nt: TGTGCCAGCCAAAGCAGGGGGAACACCGGGGAGCTGTTTTTT; cdr3_aa: CASQSRGNTGELFF
v_call: TRBV7-8; d_call: NA; clone_size: few; j_call: TRBJ2-7; cdr3_nt: TGTGCCAGCAGCTTAGACTCCCGAGGGAACGAGCAGTACTTC; cdr3_aa: CASSLDSRGNEQYF
v_call: TRBV3-1; d_call: TRBD2; clone_size: few; j_call: TRBJ2-7; cdr3_nt: TGTGCCAGCAGCCAGGGACTAGCGGGATTGGAGCAGTACTTC; cdr3_aa: CASSQGLAGLEQYF
v_call: TRBV5-1; d_call: NA; clone_size: NA; j_call: TRBJ2-3; cdr3_nt: TGCGCCAGCCGCCCTGACCCAGATACGCAGTATTTT; cdr3_aa: CASRPDPDTQYF
v_call: TRBV4-1; d_call: NA; clone_size: few; j_call: TRBJ2-5; cdr3_nt: TGCGCCAGCAGCCAAGAGGTTATTTCGACCCAGTACTTC; cdr3_aa: CASSQEVISTQYF
v_call: TRBV3-1; d_call: NA; clone_size: NA; j_call: TRBJ2-1; cdr3_nt: TGTGCCAGCAGCTCAAGACAGGGAGGCGTCAATGAGCAGTTCTTC; cdr3_aa: CASSSRQGGVNEQFF
v_call: TRBV7-2; d_call: TRBD1; clone_size: NA; j_call: TRBJ1-5; cdr3_nt: TGTGCCAGCAGGTATACGGGACAGTATCAGCCCCAGCATTTT; cdr3_aa: CASRYTGQYQPQHF
v_call: TRBV9; d_call: TRBD1; clone_size: once; j_call: TRBJ2-7; cdr3_nt: TGTGCCAGCAGCGTAGGGGGGACAGACGTCTACGAGCAGTACTTC; cdr3_aa: CASSVGGTDVYEQYF
v_call: TRBV5-1; d_call: NA; clone_size: NA; j_call: TRBJ1-1; cdr3_nt: TGCGCCAGCAAAGAAGGAAACCCGGGCACTGAAGCTTTCTTT; cdr3_aa: CASKEGNPGTEAFF
v_call: TRBV29-1; d_call: TRBD2; clone_size: few; j_call: TRBJ2-1; cdr3_nt: TGCAGCGTTGTCGGTCTAGCGGCCTACAATGAGCAGTTCTTC; cdr3_aa: CSVVGLAAYNEQFF
v_call: TRBV5-6; d_call: NA; clone_size: NA; j_call: TRBJ1-3; cdr3_nt: TGTGCCAGCAGTCAGGCCGGGAACCAGGGGAACACCATATATTTT; cdr3_aa: CASSQAGNQGNTIYF
v_call: TRBV5-1; d_call: TRBD1; clone_size: NA; j_call: TRBJ1-5; cdr3_nt: TGCGCCAGCAGCTTCACAGGGGCGTATAGCAATCAGCCCCAGCATTTT; cdr3_aa: CASSFTGAYSNQPQHF
v_call: TRBV20-1; d_call: NA; clone_size: NA; j_call: TRBJ1-3; cdr3_nt: TGCAGTGCTAGGCAGGGAGGAGGTGGAAACACCGTATATTTT; cdr3_aa: CSARQGGGGNTVYF
v_call: TRBV12-3/TRBV12-4; d_call: TRBD1; clone_size: NA; j_call: TRBJ1-1; cdr3_nt: TGTGCCAGCAGTATAAAGGGACAGGGAAACACTGAAGCTTTCTTT; cdr3_aa: CASSIKGQGNTEAFF
v_call: TRBV6-2/TRBV6-3; d_call: NA; clone_size: many; j_call: TRBJ1-1; cdr3_nt: TGTGCCAGCAGATCGATACAGGGAGGGGCTGAAGCTTTCTTT; cdr3_aa: CASRSIQGGAEAFF
v_call: TRBV11-2; d_call: NA; clone_size: NA; j_call: TRBJ1-2; cdr3_nt: TGTGCCAGCAGACGACAGGATTTGTATGGCTACACCTTC; cdr3_aa: CASRRQDLYGYTF
v_call: TRBV6-5; d_call: NA; clone_size: few; j_call: TRBJ1-2; cdr3_nt: TGTGCCAGCATGTCGTCAGGGTATGGCTACACCTTC; cdr3_aa: CASMSSGYGYTF
v_call: TRBV9; d_call: TRBD1; clone_size: NA; j_call: TRBJ2-7; cdr3_nt: TGTGCCAGCAAGATAGGGGGCGACGAGCAGTACTTC; cdr3_aa: CASKIGGDEQYF
v_call: TRBV7-9; d_call: TRBD2; clone_size: NA; j_call: TRBJ2-3; cdr3_nt: TGTGCCAGCAGCCGGGGGACTAGCGGAACTAGCACAGATACGCAGTATTTT; cdr3_aa: CASSRGTSGTSTDTQYF
v_call: TRBV5-6; d_call: NA; clone_size: NA; j_call: TRBJ1-1; cdr3_nt: TGTGCCAGCAGCTTGGCGGGAAGAGTTGAAGCTTTCTTT; cdr3_aa: CASSLAGRVEAFF
v_call: TRBV20-1; d_call: NA; clone_size: once; j_call: TRBJ1-5; cdr3_nt: TGCAGTGCTAGACCAAAGGGGTATGGTAGCAATCAGCCCCAGCATTTT; cdr3_aa: CSARPKGYGSNQPQHF
v_call: TRBV5-1; d_call: TRBD2; clone_size: once; j_call: TRBJ2-2; cdr3_nt: TGCGCCAGCAGCTTGACTAGCGGGGCTAGCACCGGGGAGCTGTTTTTT; cdr3_aa: CASSLTSGASTGELFF
v_call: TRBV2; d_call: NA; clone_size: few; j_call: TRBJ1-1; cdr3_nt: TGTGCCAGCAGGCCAACCACTGAAGCTTTCTTT; cdr3_aa: CASRPTTEAFF
v_call: TRBV19; d_call: NA; clone_size: few; j_call: TRBJ2-7; cdr3_nt: TGTGCCAGTAGTCTTCCGACAGCTACCTACGAGCAGTACTTC; cdr3_aa: CASSLPTATYEQYF
v_call: TRBV5-1; d_call: NA; clone_size: few; j_call: TRBJ1-2; cdr3_nt: TGCGCCAGCAGCTTGGGCCGGGACAAAAAGGCCTTC; cdr3_aa: CASSLGRDKKAF
v_call: TRBV12-5; d_call: NA; clone_size: NA; j_call: TRBJ1-2; cdr3_nt: TGTGCTAGTGGTTTGGTAGAAACCTCCTATGGCTACACCTTC; cdr3_aa: CASGLVETSYGYTF
v_call: TRBV20-1; d_call: NA; clone_size: NA; j_call: TRBJ1-2; cdr3_nt: TGCAGTGCTAGAGATCTTCAAGATTTTAGGGGCTACACCTTC; cdr3_aa: CSARDLQDFRGYTF
v_call: TRBV10-3; d_call: TRBD2; clone_size: many; j_call: TRBJ2-1; cdr3_nt: TGTGCCATCAGTCCCCCGAGGGAGGGAGGAAATGAGCAGTTCTTC; cdr3_aa: CAISPPREGGNEQFF